Sequencing of this T cell receptor beta chain was carried out in a study of shared clonotypes between healthy human individuals. Donors, healthy HIV-negative adults, lacked recent acute infections or vaccinations. The CDR3 consists of 16 residues. With V trimmed by 3 bases and J by 8 bases, 15 bases remained unmatched. CDR1 SGHTA and CDR2 FQGNSA come from the germline V gene. Repertoires were generated with immunoSEQ multiplex PCR, while TCRdb's copy carries only in-frame clones and drops some. The sample has 2.3 million or so clones, 90% to 95% seen once. Sequencing was done on a sample of naive CD4+ T cells from PBMCs. As to subset: CD45RA+ positively selected. The V call is TRBV7-2, the J call TRBJ1-1, with 7 bases identical to TRBD1. This receptor was obtained from a man in his late teens or twenties in good health. Some clones in this sample may be carry-over from other donors' samples. DNA of the CDR3: TGTGCCAGCAGCTTCCGCGGGACAGCTCTCCCCGGGGAAGCTTTCTTT. Protein product: CASSFRGTALPGEAFF.